The rows below give T cell receptor beta chains drawn from one sample of a study of CD8 T cells in ankylosing spondylitis. MiXCR, run by TCRdb on the 5' RACE reads, gives a single entry per CDR3 protein. This table has nearly 250,000 distinct CDR3 sequences, over 30% appearing once. The sequencing sample was made of blood, either unsorted or a sorted T cell fraction (not recorded which). These receptors all stem from a male donor with ankylosing spondylitis or in good health (not recorded which). Both conserved end residues are part of each CDR3. A D gene is named only where the DNA matches it firmly. Expanded clones are given a class, and other clones once, few, many or no size at all.

clone size	D gene	V gene	J gene	CDR3 protein	CDR3 DNA
-	TRBD1	TRBV7-8	TRBJ2-2	CASSWQGVNTGELFF	TGTGCCAGCAGCTGGCAGGGGGTTAACACCGGGGAGCTGTTTTTT
few	-	TRBV12-3/TRBV12-4	TRBJ2-1	CASTVTGSSYNEQFF	TGTGCCAGCACCGTGACAGGAAGCTCCTACAATGAGCAGTTCTTC
few	-	TRBV20-1	TRBJ1-4	CSATGIRENEKLFF	TGCAGTGCTACAGGTATACGAGAAAATGAAAAACTGTTTTTT
few	-	TRBV20-1	TRBJ2-6	CSALLQGSGANVLTF	TGCAGTGCTCTATTGCAGGGATCCGGGGCCAACGTCCTGACTTTC
few	-	TRBV12-3/TRBV12-4	TRBJ2-3	CASSLLWGARTDTQYF	TGTGCCAGCAGTCTCTTATGGGGGGCCCGCACAGATACGCAGTATTTT
-	-	TRBV9	TRBJ2-7	CASSTGGGEQYF	TGTGCCAGCAGTACCGGTGGAGGAGAGCAGTACTTC
-	TRBD2	TRBV12-3/TRBV12-4	TRBJ2-7	CASNTGLDYEQYF	TGTGCCAGCAATACGGGACTAGACTACGAGCAGTACTTC
-	-	TRBV20-1	TRBJ1-3	CSAVQGPGNTIYF	TGCAGTGCCGTACAGGGCCCTGGAAACACCATATATTTT
few	-	TRBV20-1	TRBJ2-1	CSAVNSAFYNEQFF	TGCAGTGCTGTCAACTCTGCCTTCTACAATGAGCAGTTCTTC
few	TRBD2	TRBV12-3/TRBV12-4	TRBJ2-2	CASSLDGGWNTGELFF	TGTGCCAGCAGTTTAGACGGGGGGTGGAACACCGGGGAGCTGTTTTTT
-	TRBD2	TRBV12-3/TRBV12-4	TRBJ2-1	CASRNSGGDYNEQFF	TGTGCCAGCAGGAATAGCGGGGGGGATTACAATGAGCAGTTCTTC
many	-	TRBV20-1	TRBJ2-1	CSARETGDWDEQFF	TGCAGTGCTAGAGAAACAGGGGACTGGGATGAGCAGTTCTTC
few	-	TRBV5-1	TRBJ2-5	CASSLPRRELVETQYF	TGCGCCAGCAGCTTGCCACGACGGGAGTTGGTAGAGACCCAGTACTTC
-	-	TRBV25-1	TRBJ2-5	CASSEFPGWKETQYF	TGTGCCAGCAGTGAATTTCCGGGATGGAAAGAGACCCAGTACTTC
-	-	TRBV12-3/TRBV12-4	TRBJ1-1	CASSLGEGRNTEAFF	TGTGCCAGCAGTTTAGGCGAGGGGAGGAACACTGAAGCTTTCTTT
-	TRBD1	TRBV6-1	TRBJ1-1	CASKTGENTEAFF	TGTGCCAGCAAAACAGGGGAGAACACTGAAGCTTTCTTT
-	TRBD1	TRBV5-6	TRBJ1-2	CASSMDRGHANYGYTF	TGTGCCAGCAGCATGGACAGGGGGCATGCGAACTATGGCTACACCTTC
few	-	TRBV21-1	TRBJ1-5	CASRAAAQHF	TGTGCCAGCAGGGCTGCAGCCCAGCATTTT
many	TRBD1	TRBV6-4	TRBJ1-5	CASSDEGAEGNQPQHF	TGTGCCAGCAGTGACGAGGGGGCTGAGGGCAATCAGCCCCAGCATTTT
few	-	TRBV12-3/TRBV12-4	TRBJ2-3	CATRNRGQITDTQYF	TGTGCCACCCGCAACCGAGGGCAGATCACAGATACGCAGTATTTT
few	TRBD1	TRBV3-1	TRBJ2-1	CASSQDWGRDRGSNEQFF	TGTGCCAGCAGCCAAGATTGGGGCCGGGACAGGGGGTCCAATGAGCAGTTCTTC
-	-	TRBV28	TRBJ2-7	CASSPGTDTSYEQYF	TGTGCCAGCAGCCCCGGGACGGACACCTCCTACGAGCAGTACTTC
-	TRBD2	TRBV29-1	TRBJ2-5	CSVEDSGLAGNQETQYF	TGCAGCGTTGAAGATTCTGGGCTAGCGGGGAACCAAGAGACCCAGTACTTC
-	-	TRBV27	TRBJ2-3	CASRMLAGYTDTQYF	TGTGCCAGCAGAATGCTTGCGGGGTACACAGATACGCAGTATTTT
-	-	TRBV5-1	TRBJ2-2	CASRFTAGELFF	TGCGCCAGCAGATTTACGGCGGGGGAGCTGTTTTTT
few	-	TRBV12-3/TRBV12-4	TRBJ1-1	CASSHPTMNTEAFF	TGTGCCAGCAGCCATCCGACGATGAACACTGAAGCTTTCTTT
few	-	TRBV15	TRBJ2-5	CATSRGEGIQETQYF	TGTGCCACCAGCAGAGGTGAGGGGATACAAGAGACCCAGTACTTC